Presented here are 24 T cell receptor beta chains from one specimen sequenced in a study of T cell responses to AZD1222 COVID-19 vaccine. Some clones are missing from TCRdb's copy, which holds only in-frame ones; the method was immunoSEQ multiplex PCR. Of about 100,000 clones listed, 85% to 90% are singletons. This material consisted of peripheral blood, taken 28 days after the second AZD1222 dose. Receptors were obtained from an adult who received the AZD1222 COVID-19 vaccine.

CDR3 region: CASSYGGGGGANVLTF. CDR3 in DNA: TGTGCCAGCAGTTACGGAGGGGGCGGTGGGGCCAACGTCCTGACTTTC. The chain joins TRBV6-2 or TRBV6-3 to TRBJ2-6, with D tentatively TRBD1 (7 bases). The CDR3 spans 16 residues. Germline V gene sequence: CDR1 MNHEY, CDR2 SVGEGT. The ends were cut back, 2 bases at V and 3 bases at J, with 11 bases in the middle.

This chain connects TRBV9 to TRBJ1-4; D is unresolved. Between the trimmed V and J ends, which lost 3 bases and 7 bases, there was a span of 16 bases. This CDR3 has 15 residues. Germline CDR1 and CDR2: SGDLS and YYNGEE. The CDR3 here is CASSATRFYPEKLFF. CDR3 sequence (DNA): TGTGCCAGCAGCGCGACCAGGTTTTATCCTGAAAAACTGTTTTTT. Variable domain in full (rest from reference TRBV9 and TRBJ1-4): DSGVTQTPKHLITATGQRVTLRCSPRSGDLSVYWYQQSLDQGLQFLIQYYNGEERAKGNILERFSAQQFPDLHSELNLSSLELGDSALYFCASSATRFYPEKLFFGSGTQLSVL.

CDR3 DNA sequence: TGTGCCAGAATACCCACGCGGGACAACGGAATCTACGAGCAGTACTTC. Translating it yields CARIPTRDNGIYEQYF. The gene calls are TRBV5-3 and TRBJ2-7, with D perhaps being TRBD1 or TRBD2 (6 bases each). TRBV5-3 is identified as an open reading frame with a role that is uncertain. The V end lost 6 bases, the J end lost 3 bases, and 22 bases lay between the germline ends. This CDR3 contains 16 residues.

The chain carries TRBV3-1 (or the pseudogene TRBV3-2) and TRBJ1-1; D is possibly TRBD1 (5 bases). This CDR3 is built from 14 residues. V shed 2 bases and J shed 5 bases, with 12 bases lying between them. Germline lookup yields CDR1 LGHDT and CDR2 YNNKEL (reference sequence). The CDR3 region has the DNA TGTGCCAGCAGCCAACCGGGACGCGGAACTGAAGCTTTCTTT. Translated, it gives CASSQPGRGTEAFF.

This chain links TRBV7-2 with TRBJ1-4, with D unclear. With 1 base removed from V and 8 bases from J, the gap between germline ends came to 11 bases. There are 14 residues in the CDR3. Germline V gene lookup returns CDR1 SGHTA and CDR2 FQGNSA. The CDR3 coding sequence is TGTGCCAGCAGCTTAGTTCCAAAAAGGGAAAAACTGTTTTTT. Translated, it gives CASSLVPKREKLFF. The full variable domain, completed using reference TRBV7-2 and TRBJ1-4, is GAGVSQSPSNKVTEKGKDVELRCDPISGHTALYWYRQSLGQGLEFLIYFQGNSAPDKSGLPSDRFSAERTGGSVSTLTIQRTQQEDSAVYLCASSLVPKREKLFFGSGTQLSVL.

The CDR3, as DNA: TGTGCCAGCAGCGTGCCCACAGGGGGAGTTTCACCCCTCCACTTT. Translating gives CASSVPTGGVSPLHF. This sequence joins TRBV5-5 and TRBJ1-6, with 8 nucleotides matching TRBD1. Losses at the gene ends were 4 bases for V and 9 bases for J; bases not matched to a gene: 9. Germline loops: CDR1 SGHKS, CDR2 YYEKEE (reference sequence). CDR3 length: 15 residues.

V is TRBV7-9 and J is TRBJ2-5; 10 nucleotides agree with TRBD2. With V trimmed by 2 bases and J by 4 bases, 7 bases remained unmatched. The germline CDR1 and CDR2 sequences are SEHNR and FQNEAQ (reference sequence). The length of the CDR3 is 16 residues. CDR3 DNA: TGTGCCAGCAGCTTAAGGGCCAGCGGGAGGGGAGAGACCCAGTACTTC. It codes for CASSLRASGRGETQYF.

The V gene is TRBV29-1, the J gene TRBJ1-1; D gene uncertain. Germline lookup yields CDR1 SQVTM and CDR2 ANQGSEA. Trimming stripped 6 bases from V and 0 bases from J, with 17 bases between. The CDR3 is 15 amino acids. The CDR3 nucleotides are TGCAGCGTGGCCCCGGGGTGGGCGATGAACACTGAAGCTTTCTTT. It translates to CSVAPGWAMNTEAFF.

The chain carries TRBV13 and TRBJ2-6; 9 positions agree with TRBD1. Unmatched junction bases numbered 11, after V lost 7 bases and J lost 1 base. CDR3 length: 18 residues. The germline V gene encodes CDR1 PRHDT and CDR2 FYEKMQ (reference sequence). CDR3 DNA: TGTGCCAGCAACACTGCCGGGACAGGGCGATCTGGGGCCAACGTCCTGACTTTC. It yields the protein CASNTAGTGRSGANVLTF.

This clone was observed a few times. The chain recombines TRBV30 with TRBJ1-4; D not certain. This CDR3 spans 15 amino acids. Germline V gene lookup returns CDR1 GTSNPN and CDR2 SVGIG (reference sequence). Trimming took off 2 bases at V and 3 bases at J, with 13 bases between the two ends. The CDR3 sequence: CAWSSRTGANEKLFF. As DNA, the CDR3 is TGTGCCTGGAGTTCCCGGACGGGAGCTAATGAAAAACTGTTTTTT.

This chain links TRBV9 with TRBJ2-3; D remains ambiguous. Germline V gives CDR1 SGDLS, CDR2 YYNGEE. Trimming left V 2 bases short and J 4 bases short, with 5 bases between. This CDR3 is built from 12 residues. This CDR3 is CASSVYSDTQYF. The CDR3, as DNA: TGTGCCAGCAGCGTCTATTCAGATACGCAGTATTTT.

This clone occurred once. The chain uses TRBV14 and TRBJ2-1; 8 bases line up with TRBD1. V lost 5 bases and J lost 0; bases outside the gene matches: 3. Germline lookup yields CDR1 SGHDN and CDR2 FVKESK. The CDR3 totals 15 residues. The CDR3 is CASSYRGSSYNEQFF. For the CDR3, the DNA is TGTGCCAGCAGCTACAGGGGGAGCTCCTACAATGAGCAGTTCTTC. Looking up the rest from reference TRBV14 and TRBJ2-1 gives the full variable domain: EAGVTQFPSHSVIEKGQTVTLRCDPISGHDNLYWYRRVMGKEIKFLLHFVKESKQDESGMPNNRFLAERTGGTYSTLKVQPAELEDSGVYFCASSYRGSSYNEQFFGPGTRLTVL.

This clone came up a few times. The rearrangement joins TRBV4-3 to TRBJ1-1, with D unclear. The V gene lost 1 base and the J gene lost 2 bases, with 8 bases spanning the gap. The germline V gene encodes CDR1 LGHNA and CDR2 YSLEER. The CDR3 contains 14 residues. CDR3 DNA: TGCGCCAGCAGCCAAGGCTTAGATAACACTGAAGCTTTCTTT. Translated: CASSQGLDNTEAFF.

The chain recombines TRBV5-1 with TRBJ2-3, with TRBD2 matching 9 bases. J gave up 4 bases and V 2 bases, and 8 bases lay outside the gene matches. The germline CDR1 and CDR2 sequences are SGHRS and YFSETQ. The CDR3 runs to 16 residues. The CDR3 is CASSLLAGVPADTQYF. The CDR3 DNA follows: TGCGCCAGCAGCTTATTAGCGGGAGTCCCCGCAGATACGCAGTATTTT.

There are a few counts of this clone. The chain carries TRBV11-2 and TRBJ1-3, with 7 bases fitting TRBD1. The CDR3 loop spans 16 amino acids. Germline CDR1 SGHAT, CDR2 FQNNGV. V shed 3 bases and J 4 bases; nucleotides not matched to a gene: 9. CDR3 residues: CASSLGGRGVGNTIYF. CDR3 nucleotides: TGTGCCAGCAGCTTGGGCGGCAGGGGGGTCGGAAACACCATATATTTT.

V usage is TRBV5-1 and J usage is TRBJ1-2; tentative D call: TRBD1 (5 bases). Trimming shortened V by 1 base and J by 4 bases, and 11 bases separated the two germline ends. The CDR3 runs to 14 residues. From germline, CDR1 is SGHRS and CDR2 YFSETQ. CDR3 loop: CASSLLPGRYGYTF. Written as DNA, the CDR3 is TGCGCCAGCAGCTTGCTACCAGGGCGCTATGGCTACACCTTC.

The CDR3 is CASSPGQGPGNEQFF. Here the CDR3 DNA reads TGTGCCAGCAGCCCCGGGCAGGGGCCGGGCAATGAGCAGTTCTTC. The genes are TRBV9 and TRBJ2-1; D perhaps matches TRBD1 (6 bases). Trimming took 4 bases from V and 6 from J, leaving 17 bases between them. This CDR3 has 15 amino acids. Germline CDR1 reads SGDLS; CDR2 reads YYNGEE.

The genes are TRBV12-5 and TRBJ2-7; 7 bases are shared with TRBD1. Trimming removed 6 bases from V and 7 bases from J; junction bases left unmatched: 15. The CDR3 is 15 residues long. Germline CDR1 is LGHNT and CDR2 is FRNRAP. As DNA, the CDR3 is TGTGCTAGTGGCAATCAAAACAGGGGACGACGGGAGCAGTACTTC. It translates to CASGNQNRGRREQYF. The entire variable domain, with the rest obtained from reference TRBV12-5 and TRBJ2-7, is as follows: DARVTQTPRHKVTEMGQEVTMRCQPILGHNTVFWYRQTMMQGLELLAYFRNRAPLDDSGMPKDRFSAEMPDATLATLKIQPSEPRDSAVYFCASGNQNRGRREQYFGPGTRLTVT.

The V call is TRBV19, the J call TRBJ1-5; weak D call: TRBD1 (6 bases). CDR1 is LNHDA, CDR2 SQIVND, per germline (reference sequence). With 3 bases removed from V and 0 bases from J, the gap between germline ends came to 21 bases. CDR3 length: 19 residues. The CDR3 sequence is CASSILTGSIRDSNQPQHF. The CDR3 nucleotides read TGTGCCAGTAGTATCCTGACAGGATCCATCCGAGATAGCAATCAGCCCCAGCATTTT.

CDR3 DNA: TGTGCCAGCAGTTACTCGGGAAGTCATCAGCCCCAGCATTTT. Amino acids: CASSYSGSHQPQHF. The chain recombines TRBV6-5 with TRBJ1-5; D not certain. The CDR3 extends over 14 amino acids. V was trimmed by 0 bases and J by 5 bases, leaving 8 bases between them. Germline lookup yields CDR1 MNHEY and CDR2 SVGAGI.

The chain recombines TRBV30 with TRBJ1-1; weak D call: TRBD1 (6 bases). The germline V gene encodes CDR1 GTSNPN and CDR2 SVGIG (reference sequence). The CDR3 is 15 residues long. V was clipped by 3 bases and J by 1 base, with 15 bases between them. CDR3 loop: CAWSLAGHPNTEAFF. In nucleotides, the CDR3 is TGTGCCTGGAGCTTGGCGGGACACCCGAACACTGAAGCTTTCTTT.

This clone came up once. V gene TRBV18 combines with J gene TRBJ1-4; possibly TRBD1 for D (5 bases). V lost 6 bases, J lost 5 bases, and 16 bases lay in between. CDR1 is KGHSH and CDR2 is LQKENI in the germline V gene. The CDR3 extends over 15 amino acids. For the CDR3, the DNA is TGTGCCAGCTCTCCCCAGGGATCGGGGAATGAAAAACTGTTTTTT. This encodes CASSPQGSGNEKLFF.

The chain joins TRBV6-1 to TRBJ1-6, with a tentative D call TRBD1 (5 bases). Germline V gene data show CDR1 as MNHNS and CDR2 as SASEGT. Trimming removed 3 bases from V and 11 bases from J, with 17 bases in between. This CDR3 region has 15 residues. The CDR3 region has the DNA TGTGCCAGCAGTGAGTTGGGACCTTTTGCAGCACCCCTCCACTTT. Amino acid sequence: CASSELGPFAAPLHF.

This sequence joins TRBV2 and TRBJ1-5, with 7 bases matching TRBD1. Germline CDR1 reads SNHLY; CDR2 reads FYNNEI. V gave up 8 bases and J gave up 1 base; unmatched junction bases: 8. The CDR3 totals 15 residues. CDR3 DNA: TGTGCCAGCGATGAACAGGGGTTGAGCAATCAGCCCCAGCATTTT. This encodes CASDEQGLSNQPQHF. The whole variable domain, filled in from reference TRBV2 and TRBJ1-5, reads EPEVTQTPSHQVTQMGQEVILRCVPISNHLYFYWYRQILGQKVEFLVSFYNNEISEKSEIFDDQFSVERPDGSNFTLKIRSTKLEDSAMYFCASDEQGLSNQPQHFGDGTRLSIL.